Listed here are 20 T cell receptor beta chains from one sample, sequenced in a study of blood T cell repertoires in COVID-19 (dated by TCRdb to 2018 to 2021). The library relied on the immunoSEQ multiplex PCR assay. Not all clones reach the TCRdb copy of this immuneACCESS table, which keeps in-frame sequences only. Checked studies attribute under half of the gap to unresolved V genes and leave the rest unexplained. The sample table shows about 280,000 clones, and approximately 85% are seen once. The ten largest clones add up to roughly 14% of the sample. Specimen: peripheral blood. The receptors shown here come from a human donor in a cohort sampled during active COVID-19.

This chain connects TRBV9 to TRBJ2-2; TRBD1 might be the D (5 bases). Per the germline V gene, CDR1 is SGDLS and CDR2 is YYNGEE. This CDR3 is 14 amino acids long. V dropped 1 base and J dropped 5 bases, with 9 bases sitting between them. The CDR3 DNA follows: TGTGCCAGCAGCGTAATGGGGCGAACCGGGGAGCTGTTTTTT. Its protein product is CASSVMGRTGELFF.

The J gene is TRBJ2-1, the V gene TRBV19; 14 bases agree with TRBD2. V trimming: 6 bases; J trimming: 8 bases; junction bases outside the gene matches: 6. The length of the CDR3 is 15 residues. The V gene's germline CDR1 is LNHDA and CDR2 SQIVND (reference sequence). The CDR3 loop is CASRSGLAGVYEQFF. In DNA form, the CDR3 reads TGTGCCAGTAGATCGGGACTAGCGGGAGTTTATGAGCAGTTCTTC.

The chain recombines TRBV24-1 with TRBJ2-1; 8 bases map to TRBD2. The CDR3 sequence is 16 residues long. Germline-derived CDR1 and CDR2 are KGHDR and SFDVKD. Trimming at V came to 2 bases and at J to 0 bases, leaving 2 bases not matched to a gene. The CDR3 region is CATSDSLAASYNEQFF. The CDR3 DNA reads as TGTGCCACCAGTGATTCACTAGCGGCCTCCTACAATGAGCAGTTCTTC.

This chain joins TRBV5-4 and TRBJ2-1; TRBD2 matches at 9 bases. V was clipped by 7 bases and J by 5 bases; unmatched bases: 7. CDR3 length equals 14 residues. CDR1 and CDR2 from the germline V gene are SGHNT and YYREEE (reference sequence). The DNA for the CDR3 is TGTGCCAGCTTAGCGGGAGCGGCTGACAATGAGCAGTTCTTC. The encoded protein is CASLAGAADNEQFF. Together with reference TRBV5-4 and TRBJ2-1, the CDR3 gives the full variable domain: ETGVTQSPTHLIKTRGQQVTLRCSSQSGHNTVSWYQQALGQGPQFIFQYYREEENGRGNFPPRFSGLQFPNYSSELNVNALELDDSALYLCASLAGAADNEQFFGPGTRLTVL.

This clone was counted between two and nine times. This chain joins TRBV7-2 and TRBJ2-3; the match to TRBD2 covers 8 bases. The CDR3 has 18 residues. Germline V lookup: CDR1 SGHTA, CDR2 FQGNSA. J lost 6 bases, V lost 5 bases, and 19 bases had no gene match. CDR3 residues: CASSGSTKRERGADTQYF. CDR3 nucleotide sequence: TGTGCCAGCAGCGGTTCTACCAAGCGGGAGAGAGGCGCGGATACGCAGTATTTT. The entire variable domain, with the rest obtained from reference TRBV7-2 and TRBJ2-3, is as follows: GAGVSQSPSNKVTEKGKDVELRCDPISGHTALYWYRQSLGQGLEFLIYFQGNSAPDKSGLPSDRFSAERTGGSVSTLTIQRTQQEDSAVYLCASSGSTKRERGADTQYFGPGTRLTVL.

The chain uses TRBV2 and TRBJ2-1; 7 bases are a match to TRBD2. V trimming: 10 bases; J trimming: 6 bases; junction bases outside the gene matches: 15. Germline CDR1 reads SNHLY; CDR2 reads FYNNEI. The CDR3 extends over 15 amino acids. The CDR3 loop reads CATHPPGLRGNEQFF. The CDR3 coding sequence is TGTGCCACACACCCCCCGGGACTAAGGGGCAATGAGCAGTTCTTC.

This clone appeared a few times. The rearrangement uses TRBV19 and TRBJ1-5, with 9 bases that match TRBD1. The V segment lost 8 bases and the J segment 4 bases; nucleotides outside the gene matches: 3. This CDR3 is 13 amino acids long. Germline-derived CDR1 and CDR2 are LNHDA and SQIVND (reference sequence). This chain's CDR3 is CASAGTGNQPQHF. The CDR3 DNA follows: TGTGCCAGTGCCGGGACAGGGAATCAGCCCCAGCATTTT.

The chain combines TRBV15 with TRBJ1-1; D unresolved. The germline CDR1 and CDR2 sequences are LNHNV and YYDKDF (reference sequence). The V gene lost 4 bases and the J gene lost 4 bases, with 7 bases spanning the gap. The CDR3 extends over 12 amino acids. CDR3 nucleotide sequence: TGTGCCACCAGCATCGGGTTCACTGAAGCTTTCTTT. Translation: CATSIGFTEAFF.

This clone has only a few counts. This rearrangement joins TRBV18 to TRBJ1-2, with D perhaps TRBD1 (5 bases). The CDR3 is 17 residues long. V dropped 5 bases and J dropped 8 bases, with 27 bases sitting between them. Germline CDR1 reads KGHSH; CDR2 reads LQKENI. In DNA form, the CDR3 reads TGTGCCAGCTCAGCTGCTATAGGGGCTCCCACCTCCACGGGCTACACCTTC. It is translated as CASSAAIGAPTSTGYTF.

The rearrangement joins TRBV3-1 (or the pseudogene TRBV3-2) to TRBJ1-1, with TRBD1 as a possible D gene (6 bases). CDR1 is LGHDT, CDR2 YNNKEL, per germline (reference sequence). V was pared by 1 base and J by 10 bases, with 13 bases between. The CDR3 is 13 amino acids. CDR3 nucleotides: TGTGCCAGCAGCCAAGTGAGGCAGGGGAGAGCTTTCTTT. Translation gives CASSQVRQGRAFF.

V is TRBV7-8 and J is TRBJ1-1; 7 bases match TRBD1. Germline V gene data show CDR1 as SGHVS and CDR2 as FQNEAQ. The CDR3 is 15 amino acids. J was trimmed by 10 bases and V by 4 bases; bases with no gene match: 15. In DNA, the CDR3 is TGTGCCAGCAGCTCCCAACAGGGGCTTGCGGGGTCAGCTTTCTTT. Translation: CASSSQQGLAGSAFF.

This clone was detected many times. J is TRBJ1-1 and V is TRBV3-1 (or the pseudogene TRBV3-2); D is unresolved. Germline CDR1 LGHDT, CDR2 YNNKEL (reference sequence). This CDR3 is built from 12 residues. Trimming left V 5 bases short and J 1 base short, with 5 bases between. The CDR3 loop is CASSSWNTEAFF. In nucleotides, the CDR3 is TGTGCCAGCAGCTCGTGGAACACTGAAGCTTTCTTT.

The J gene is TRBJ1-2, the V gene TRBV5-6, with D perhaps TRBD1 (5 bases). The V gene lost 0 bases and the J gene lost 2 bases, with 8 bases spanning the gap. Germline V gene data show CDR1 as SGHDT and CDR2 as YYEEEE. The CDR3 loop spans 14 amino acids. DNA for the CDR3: TGTGCCAGCAGCTTGGGGACAATCAACTATGGCTACACCTTC. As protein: CASSLGTINYGYTF.

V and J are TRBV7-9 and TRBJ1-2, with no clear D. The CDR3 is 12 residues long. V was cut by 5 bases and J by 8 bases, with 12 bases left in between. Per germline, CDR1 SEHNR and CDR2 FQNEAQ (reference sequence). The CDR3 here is CASSPDTGGYTF. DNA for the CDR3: TGTGCCAGCAGCCCCGACACTGGAGGCTACACCTTC.

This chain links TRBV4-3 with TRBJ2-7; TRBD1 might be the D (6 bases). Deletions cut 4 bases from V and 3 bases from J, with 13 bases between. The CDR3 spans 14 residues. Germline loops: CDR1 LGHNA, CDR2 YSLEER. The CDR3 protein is CASSLRTAHYEQYF. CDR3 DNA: TGCGCCAGCAGCCTGCGGACAGCCCACTACGAGCAGTACTTC.

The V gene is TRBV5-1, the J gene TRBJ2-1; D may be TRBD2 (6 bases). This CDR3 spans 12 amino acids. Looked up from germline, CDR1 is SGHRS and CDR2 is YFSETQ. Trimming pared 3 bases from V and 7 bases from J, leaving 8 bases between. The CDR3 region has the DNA TGCGCCAGCAGCTACAGCGGGAATGAGCAGTTCTTC. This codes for CASSYSGNEQFF.

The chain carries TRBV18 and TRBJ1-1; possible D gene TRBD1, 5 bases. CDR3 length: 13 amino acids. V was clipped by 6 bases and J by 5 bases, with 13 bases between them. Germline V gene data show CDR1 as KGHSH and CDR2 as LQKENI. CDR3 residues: CASSGGDRTEAFF. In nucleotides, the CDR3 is TGTGCCAGCTCGGGGGGGGATCGGACTGAAGCTTTCTTT.

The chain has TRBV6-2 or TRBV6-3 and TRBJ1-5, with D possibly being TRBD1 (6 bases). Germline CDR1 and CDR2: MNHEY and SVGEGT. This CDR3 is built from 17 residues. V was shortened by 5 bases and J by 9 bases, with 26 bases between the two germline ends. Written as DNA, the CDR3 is TGTGCCAGCAGTCTCTTTAGGACAGCATGGTCCCATTGGCCCCAGCATTTT. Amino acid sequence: CASSLFRTAWSHWPQHF.

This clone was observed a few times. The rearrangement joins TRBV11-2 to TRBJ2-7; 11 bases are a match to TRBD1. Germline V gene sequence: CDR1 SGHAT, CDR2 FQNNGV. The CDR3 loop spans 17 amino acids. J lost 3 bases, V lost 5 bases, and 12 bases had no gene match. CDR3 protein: CASSPRPGQGAYYEQYF. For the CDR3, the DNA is TGTGCCAGCAGCCCCCGCCCCGGACAGGGGGCCTACTACGAGCAGTACTTC.

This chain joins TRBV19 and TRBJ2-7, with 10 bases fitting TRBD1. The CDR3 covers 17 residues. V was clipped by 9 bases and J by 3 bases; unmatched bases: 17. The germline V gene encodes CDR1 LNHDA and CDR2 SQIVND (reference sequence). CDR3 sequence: CASQPRGTGTGVYEQYF. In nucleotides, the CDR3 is TGTGCCAGCCAACCCCGAGGGACCGGGACAGGGGTCTACGAGCAGTACTTC. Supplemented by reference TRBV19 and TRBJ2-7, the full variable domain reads DGGITQSPKYLFRKEGQNVTLSCEQNLNHDAMYWYRQDPGQGLRLIYYSQIVNDFQKGDIAEGYSVSREKKESFPLTVTSAQKNPTAFYLCASQPRGTGTGVYEQYFGPGTRLTVT.